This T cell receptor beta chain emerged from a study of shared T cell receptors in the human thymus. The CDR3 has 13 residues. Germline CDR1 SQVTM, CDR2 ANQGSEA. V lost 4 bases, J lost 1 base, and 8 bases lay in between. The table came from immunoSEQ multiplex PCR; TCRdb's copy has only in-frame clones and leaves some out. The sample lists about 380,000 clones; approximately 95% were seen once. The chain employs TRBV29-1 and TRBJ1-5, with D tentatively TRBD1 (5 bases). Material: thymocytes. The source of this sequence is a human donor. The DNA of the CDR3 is TGCAGCGTTGGGAAGGGGAGCAATCAGCCCCAGCATTTT. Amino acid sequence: CSVGKGSNQPQHF.